The sequence of this TCR beta chain was determined in a study of blood T cell repertoires in COVID-19. The protocol was immunoSEQ multiplex PCR, while the TCRdb copy is restricted to in-frame clones and leaves out a portion. In the table there are about 150,000 clones, around 90% of which are singletons. The V gene lost 5 bases and the J gene lost 3 bases, with 17 bases spanning the gap. CDR1 is SEHNR and CDR2 is FQNEAQ in the germline V gene (reference sequence). The CDR3 is 16 amino acids. This clonotype was obtained from a woman aged 35 to 49 who had been exposed to COVID-19. Source material: PBMCs or T cells enriched from blood (not recorded which). The chain employs TRBV7-9 and TRBJ1-5; TRBD1 is a possible D gene (5 bases). CDR3 in amino acids: CASSKVDTALNQPQHF. CDR3 coding DNA: TGTGCCAGCAGCAAGGTGGACACGGCTCTCAATCAGCCCCAGCATTTT.